The clone carrying this T cell receptor beta chain was detected only a few times. The data were taken from a study of regulatory T cells in long-lasting Graves disease. As for time point: persistent/refractory GD, antithyroid drugs over 5 years with positive TRAb. Extracted PBMC RNA gave rise to the TCR library. Per germline, CDR1 SNHLY and CDR2 FYNNEI. Trimming removed 9 bases from V and 3 bases from J; junction bases left unmatched: 7. This CDR3 region has 15 residues. With iRepertoire HTBI primers and Arm-PCR of CDR3 regions, TCR beta libraries were built. TCRdb re-analysed the multiplex PCR reads in MiXCR, keeping a single row per CDR3 protein. This sample has some 440,000 distinct CDR3 sequences; less than 25% occur once, and the top ten carry over 7.5%.

The receptor comes from a female donor with Graves disease. The sample consisted of peripheral blood mononuclear cells (PBMCs), taken when the disease was refractory, from a patient treated with antithyroid drugs. This chain uses TRBV2 with TRBJ2-7; 14 bases agree with TRBD2. In DNA form, the CDR3 reads TGTGCCAGTAGACTAGCGGGAGGGCCGGGCTACGAGCAGTACTTC. Protein sequence: CASRLAGGPGYEQYF.